This record looks at one TCR beta chain sequence and its context. The sample originates from a study of cytomegalovirus exposure and HLA in healthy donors. Study as a whole: Of the donors genotyped, several hundred in all, about 76% fell in the Caucasian-associated ancestry cluster.

This CDR3 region has 17 residues. Germline V gives CDR1 GTSNPN, CDR2 SVGIG (reference sequence). After removal of 3 bases from V and 3 bases from J, the junction contained 14 bases not matched to a gene. 60 Vbeta and 13 Jbeta primers were used in PCR. As handled by the study authors: Unique TCR beta chains numbered roughly 84 million in a later analysis, with roughly 10 million shared. TCRdb's copy holds only in-frame clones and misses some; the assay was immunoSEQ multiplex PCR. Clonal size and the V and J genes are those of that table, whereas D and trimming came from the DNA. The profile shows over 140,000 clones, around 81% of them singletons.

The rearrangement uses TRBV30 and TRBJ2-1; 7 bases agree with TRBD2. The sequencing sample was made of PBMCs. This sequence was found in a man between 50 and 59 years old in good health and CMV-seronegative. The CDR3 DNA is TGTGCCTGGAGGGGAGGGGTGACGAGCCAAATCTACAATGAGCAGTTCTTC. The encoded protein is CAWRGGVTSQIYNEQFF.